A selection of T cell receptor beta chains follows, all from one sample in a study of graft-versus-host responses after intestinal transplantation. Sequencing was performed with immunoSEQ multiplex PCR; in TCRdb, only in-frame clones are kept and a portion is missing. The top ten hold 1.6% of the sample, which has some 45,000 clones, roughly 94% seen once. The sequencing used PBMCs, collected more than 310 days after intestinal transplant. The receptor source for this set is a human patient who received an intestinal transplant, so some T cells may come from the graft donor. CDR3s include the opening cysteine and the closing phenylalanine or tryptophan. D genes are given only for firm matches. Clone size is given for some rows only: seen once, a few or many times, or a class if the clone is expanded.

>13|TRBJ1-1|TRBV5-1|NA|NA
TGCGCCAGCAGCTTAGGTCTTGGGACTGAAGCTTTCTTT
CASSLGLGTEAFF
>15|TRBJ2-5|TRBV6-5|few|TRBD2
TGTGCCAGCAGTTACTCTGTCCTTAGCGGGGAGACCCAGTACTTC
CASSYSVLSGETQYF
>13|TRBJ2-1|TRBV4-1|NA|NA
TGCGCCAGCAGTCCCTTACGGTCGAATGAGCAGTTCTTC
CASSPLRSNEQFF
>13|TRBJ2-2|TRBV7-3|NA|NA
TGTGCCAGCAGCCTTTACAGGGATGGGGAGCTGTTTTTT
CASSLYRDGELFF
>11|TRBJ1-5|TRBV27|NA|NA
TGTGCCAGCGGCAAGGGAATGCCCCAGCATTTT
CASGKGMPQHF
>12|TRBJ1-2|TRBV6-1|NA|NA
TGTGCCAGCAGTGACAGGGCGGCTGGCTACACCTTC
CASSDRAAGYTF
>15|TRBJ2-3|TRBV5-6|once|NA
TGTGCCAGCAGCCCCCTCGACAGACCCACAGATACGCAGTATTTT
CASSPLDRPTDTQYF
>13|TRBJ1-3|TRBV5-4|NA|NA
TGTGCCAGCAGTCCGCGGGACAGAAACACCATATATTTT
CASSPRDRNTIYF
>11|TRBJ2-1|TRBV20-1|once|NA
TGCAGTGCTAGCTTACTAGATGAGCAGTTCTTC
CSASLLDEQFF
>15|TRBJ2-7|TRBV2|NA|TRBD1
TGTGCCAGCATCGACGGACAGGGCTCAACCTACGAGCAGTACTTC
CASIDGQGSTYEQYF
>15|TRBJ2-1|TRBV2|NA|TRBD2
TGTGCCAGCAGGGCGGGGGGGCTCCGGGACAATGAGCAGTTCTTC
CASRAGGLRDNEQFF
>12|TRBJ1-6|TRBV28|NA|NA
TGTGCCAGCCATATCACCAGCTCACCCCTCCACTTT
CASHITSSPLHF
>14|TRBJ2-7|TRBV6-5|few|NA
TGTGCCAGCAGTTACGAGGGGACGGCCTACGAGCAGTACTTC
CASSYEGTAYEQYF
>13|TRBJ2-2|TRBV7-6|NA|NA
TGTGCCAGCAGCTTAGAAAGGGTTGGGGAGCTGTTTTTT
CASSLERVGELFF
>16|TRBJ2-1|TRBV5-4|NA|TRBD2
TGTGCCAGCAGCTTGTCCATAGCGGGAGCCGAGAATGAGCAGTTCTTC
CASSLSIAGAENEQFF
>13|TRBJ2-7|TRBV6-1|NA|NA
TGTGCCAGCTGGGTCGCCGCGGGGTACGAGCAGTACTTC
CASWVAAGYEQYF
>17|TRBJ2-6|TRBV6-1|NA|TRBD1
TGTGCCAGCAGTGCCGGGACAGGGGGCTCTGGGGCCAACGTCCTGACTTTC
CASSAGTGGSGANVLTF
>12|TRBJ1-5|TRBV28|NA|NA
TGTGCCAGCACTGCCCTAGATCAGCCCCAGCATTTT
CASTALDQPQHF
>16|TRBJ2-5|TRBV5-5|NA|TRBD2
TGTGCCAGCAGCTTGTCTAGCGGGATGGCCCAAGAGACCCAGTACTTC
CASSLSSGMAQETQYF
>16|TRBJ2-7|TRBV28|NA|NA
TGTGCCAGCAGTCAGGCCTTTTCCGCGGCCCCCTACGAGCAGTACTTC
CASSQAFSAAPYEQYF
>14|TRBJ2-2|TRBV7-3|NA|NA
TGTGCCAGCAGCTTGAAACAGGGAACCGGGGAGCTGTTTTTT
CASSLKQGTGELFF
>10|TRBJ2-7|TRBV6-6|NA|NA
TGTGCCAGCGGACATAACGAGCAGTACTTC
CASGHNEQYF
>14|TRBJ1-2|TRBV5-6|NA|NA
TGTGCCAGCAGCTTGCCCGGGAATGACTATGGCTACACCTTC
CASSLPGNDYGYTF
>13|TRBJ2-7|TRBV11-2|NA|NA
TGTGCCAGCAGCCCCGGGGTCACCTACGAGCAGTACTTC
CASSPGVTYEQYF
>12|TRBJ2-1|TRBV11-2|NA|NA
TGTGCCAGCAGCTTGATCTACAATGAGCAGTTCTTC
CASSLIYNEQFF
>15|TRBJ2-7|TRBV6-5|NA|TRBD2
TGTGCCGTCAAGCCTGGACTAGCGGCAGCCTACGAGCAGTACTTC
CAVKPGLAAAYEQYF
>13|TRBJ1-1|TRBV4-1|NA|NA
TGCGCCAGCAACCGGGAGAGAACTCCGGGGGCTTTCTTT
CASNRERTPGAFF
>14|TRBJ1-2|TRBV14|NA|NA
TGTGCCAGCAGCCAAGTCGGTGGCGGATATGGCTACACCTTC
CASSQVGGGYGYTF
>15|TRBJ1-5|TRBV6-6|once|TRBD1
TGTGCCAGCAGTTACTCGTGGACAGGGCTTCAGCCCCAGCATTTT
CASSYSWTGLQPQHF
>14|TRBJ2-7|TRBV6-1|NA|NA
TGTGCCAGCAGTGATCTAGCCTTCTCCTACGAGCAGTACTTC
CASSDLAFSYEQYF
>14|TRBJ1-2|TRBV6-6|NA|TRBD1
TGTGCCAGCAGTTACTCGCGCGGACAGGGTGGCTACACCTTC
CASSYSRGQGGYTF